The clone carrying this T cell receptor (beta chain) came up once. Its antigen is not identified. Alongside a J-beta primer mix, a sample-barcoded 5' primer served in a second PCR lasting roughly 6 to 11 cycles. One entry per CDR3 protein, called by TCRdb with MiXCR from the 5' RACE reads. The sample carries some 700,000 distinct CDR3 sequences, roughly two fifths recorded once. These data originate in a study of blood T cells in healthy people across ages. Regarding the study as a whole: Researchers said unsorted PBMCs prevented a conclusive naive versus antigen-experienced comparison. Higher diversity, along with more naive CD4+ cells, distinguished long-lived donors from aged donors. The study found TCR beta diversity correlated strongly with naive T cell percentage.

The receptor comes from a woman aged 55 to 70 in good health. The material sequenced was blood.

Written as DNA, the CDR3 is TGTGCCAGCACACAGGGGGCCCTCAATGAAAAACTGTTTTTT. It encodes CASTQGALNEKLFF. The V gene is TRBV28, the J gene TRBJ1-4; TRBD1 matches 9 bases. This CDR3 has 14 amino acids. The germline V gene encodes CDR1 MDHEN and CDR2 SYDVKM. V lost 7 bases to trimming and J lost 5 bases; unmatched junction nucleotides: 5.